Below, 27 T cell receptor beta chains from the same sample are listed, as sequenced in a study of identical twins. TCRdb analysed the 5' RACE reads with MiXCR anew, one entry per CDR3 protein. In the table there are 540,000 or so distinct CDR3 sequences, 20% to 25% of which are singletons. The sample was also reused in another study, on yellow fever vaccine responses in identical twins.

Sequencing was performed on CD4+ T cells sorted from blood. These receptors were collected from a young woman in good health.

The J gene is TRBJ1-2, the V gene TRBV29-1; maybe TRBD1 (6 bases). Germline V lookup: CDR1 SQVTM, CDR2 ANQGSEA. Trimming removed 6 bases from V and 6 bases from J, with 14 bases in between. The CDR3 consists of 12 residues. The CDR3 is CSVVQGIDGYTF. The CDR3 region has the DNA TGCAGCGTCGTCCAGGGGATAGATGGCTACACCTTC.

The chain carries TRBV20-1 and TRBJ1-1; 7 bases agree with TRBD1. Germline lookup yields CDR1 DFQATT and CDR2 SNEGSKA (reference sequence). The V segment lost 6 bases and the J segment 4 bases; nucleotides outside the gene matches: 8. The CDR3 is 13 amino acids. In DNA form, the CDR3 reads TGCAGTGCCTGGGGGCAGGGGGGCACTGAAGCTTTCTTT. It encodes CSAWGQGGTEAFF.

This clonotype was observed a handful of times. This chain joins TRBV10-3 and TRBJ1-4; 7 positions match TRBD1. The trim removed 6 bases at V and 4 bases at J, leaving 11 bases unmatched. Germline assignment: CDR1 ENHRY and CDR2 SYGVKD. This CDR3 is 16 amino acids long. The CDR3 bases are TGTGCCATCAGGGGCGACAGGGAGTCGGGTAATGAAAAACTGTTTTTT. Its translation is CAIRGDRESGNEKLFF.

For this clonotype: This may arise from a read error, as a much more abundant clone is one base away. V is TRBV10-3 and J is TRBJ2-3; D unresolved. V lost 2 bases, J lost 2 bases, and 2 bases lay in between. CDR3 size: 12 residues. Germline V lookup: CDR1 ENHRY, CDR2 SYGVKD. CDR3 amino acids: CAISETTDTQYF. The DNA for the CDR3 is TGTGCCATCAGTGAGACCACAGATACGCAGTATTTT.

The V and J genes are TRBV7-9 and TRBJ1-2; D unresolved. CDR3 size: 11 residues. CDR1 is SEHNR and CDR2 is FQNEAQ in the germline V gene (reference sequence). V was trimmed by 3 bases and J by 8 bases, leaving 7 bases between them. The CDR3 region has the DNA TGTGCCAGCAGCTTTAAGATGGGCTACACCTTC. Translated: CASSFKMGYTF.

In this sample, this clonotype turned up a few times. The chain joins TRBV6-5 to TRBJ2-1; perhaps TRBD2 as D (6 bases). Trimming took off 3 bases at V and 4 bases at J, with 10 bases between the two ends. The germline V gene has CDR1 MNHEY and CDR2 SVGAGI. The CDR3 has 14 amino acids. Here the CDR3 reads CASSYTGEYNEQFF. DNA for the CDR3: TGTGCCAGCAGTTATACGGGAGAGTACAATGAGCAGTTCTTC.

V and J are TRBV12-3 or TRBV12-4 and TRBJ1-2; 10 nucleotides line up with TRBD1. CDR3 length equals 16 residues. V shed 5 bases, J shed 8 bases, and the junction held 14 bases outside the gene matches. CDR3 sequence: CASSLRATGGSVGYTF. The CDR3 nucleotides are TGTGCCAGCAGTCTCCGAGCGACAGGGGGCTCGGTCGGCTACACCTTC.

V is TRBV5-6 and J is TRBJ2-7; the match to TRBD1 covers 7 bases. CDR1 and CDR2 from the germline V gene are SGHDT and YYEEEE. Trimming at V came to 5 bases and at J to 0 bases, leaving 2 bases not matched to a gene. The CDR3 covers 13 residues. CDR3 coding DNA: TGTGCCAGCAGAGGGGACAGCTCCTACGAGCAGTACGTC. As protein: CASRGDSSYEQYV.

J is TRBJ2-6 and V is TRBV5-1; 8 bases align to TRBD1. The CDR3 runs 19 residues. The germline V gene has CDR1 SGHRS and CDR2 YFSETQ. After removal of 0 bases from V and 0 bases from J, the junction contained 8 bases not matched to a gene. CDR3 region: CASSLGGQGAASGANVLTF. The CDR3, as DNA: TGCGCCAGCAGCTTGGGCGGCCAGGGGGCGGCCTCTGGGGCCAACGTCCTGACTTTC.

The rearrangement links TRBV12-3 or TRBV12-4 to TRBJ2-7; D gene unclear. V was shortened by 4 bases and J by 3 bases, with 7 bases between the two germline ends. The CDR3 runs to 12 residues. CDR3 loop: CASSSLIYEQYF. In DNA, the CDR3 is TGTGCCAGCAGTTCCCTTATCTACGAGCAGTACTTC.

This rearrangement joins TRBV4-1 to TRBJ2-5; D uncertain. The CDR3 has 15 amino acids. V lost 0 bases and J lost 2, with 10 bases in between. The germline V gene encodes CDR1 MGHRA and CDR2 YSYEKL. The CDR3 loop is CASSQDDWRQETQYF. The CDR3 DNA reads TGCGCCAGCAGCCAAGATGATTGGCGGCAAGAGACCCAGTACTTC.

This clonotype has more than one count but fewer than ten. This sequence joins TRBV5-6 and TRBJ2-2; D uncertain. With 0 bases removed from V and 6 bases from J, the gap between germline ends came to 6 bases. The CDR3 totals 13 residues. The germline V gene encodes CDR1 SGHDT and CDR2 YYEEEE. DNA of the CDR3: TGTGCCAGCAGCTTGGTCGTCGCCGGGGAGCTGTTTTTT. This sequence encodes CASSLVVAGELFF.

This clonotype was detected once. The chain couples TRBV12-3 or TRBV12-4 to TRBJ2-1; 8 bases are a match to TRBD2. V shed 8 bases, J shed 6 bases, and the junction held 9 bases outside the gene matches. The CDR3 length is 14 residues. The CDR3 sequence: CASRPAGVGNEQFF. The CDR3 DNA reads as TGTGCCAGCCGGCCAGCGGGAGTTGGCAATGAGCAGTTCTTC.

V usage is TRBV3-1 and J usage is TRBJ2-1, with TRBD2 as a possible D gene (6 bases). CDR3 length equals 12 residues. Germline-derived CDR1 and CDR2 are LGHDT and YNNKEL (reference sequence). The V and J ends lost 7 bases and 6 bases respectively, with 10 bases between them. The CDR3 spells CASTHGGNEQFF. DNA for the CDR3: TGTGCCAGCACTCACGGGGGCAATGAGCAGTTCTTC.

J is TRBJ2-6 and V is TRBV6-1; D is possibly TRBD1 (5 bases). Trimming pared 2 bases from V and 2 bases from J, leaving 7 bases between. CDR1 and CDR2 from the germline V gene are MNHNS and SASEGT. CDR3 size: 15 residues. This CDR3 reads CASSEQGTGANVLTF. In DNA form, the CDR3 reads TGTGCCAGCAGTGAACAGGGAACTGGGGCCAACGTCCTGACTTTC.

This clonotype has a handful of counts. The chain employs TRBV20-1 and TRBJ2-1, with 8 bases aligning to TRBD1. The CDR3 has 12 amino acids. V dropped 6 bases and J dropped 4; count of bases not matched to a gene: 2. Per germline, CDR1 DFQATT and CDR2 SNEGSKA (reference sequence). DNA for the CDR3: TGCAGTGCAAGACAGGGGTACAATGAGCAGTTCTTC. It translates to CSARQGYNEQFF.

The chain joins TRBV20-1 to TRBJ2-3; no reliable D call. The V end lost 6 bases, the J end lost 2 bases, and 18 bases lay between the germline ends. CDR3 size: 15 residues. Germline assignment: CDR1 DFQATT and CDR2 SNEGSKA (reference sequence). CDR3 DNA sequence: TGCAGTGCCAATAGGCCAACTAAGGACACAGATACGCAGTATTTT. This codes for CSANRPTKDTDTQYF.

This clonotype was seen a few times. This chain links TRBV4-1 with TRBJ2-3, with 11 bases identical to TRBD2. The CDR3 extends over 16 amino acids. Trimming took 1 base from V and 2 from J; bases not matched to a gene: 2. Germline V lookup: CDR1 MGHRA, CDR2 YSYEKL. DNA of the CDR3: TGCGCCAGCAGCCAAGCGACTAGCGGGAACACAGATACGCAGTATTTT. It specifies CASSQATSGNTDTQYF.

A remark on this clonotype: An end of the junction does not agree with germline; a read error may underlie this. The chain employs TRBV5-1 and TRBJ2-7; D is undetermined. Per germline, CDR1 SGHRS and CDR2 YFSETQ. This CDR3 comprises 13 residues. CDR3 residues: CPSSLEQTYEQYF. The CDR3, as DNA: TGCCCCAGCAGCTTGGAGCAAACCTACGAGCAGTACTTC.

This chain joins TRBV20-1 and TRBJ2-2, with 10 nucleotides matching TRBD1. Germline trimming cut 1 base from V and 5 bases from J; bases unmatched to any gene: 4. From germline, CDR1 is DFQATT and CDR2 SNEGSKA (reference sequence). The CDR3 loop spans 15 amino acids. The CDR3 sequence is CSARGGTGVTGELFF. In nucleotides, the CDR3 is TGCAGTGCTAGAGGGGGGACAGGGGTTACCGGGGAGCTGTTTTTT.

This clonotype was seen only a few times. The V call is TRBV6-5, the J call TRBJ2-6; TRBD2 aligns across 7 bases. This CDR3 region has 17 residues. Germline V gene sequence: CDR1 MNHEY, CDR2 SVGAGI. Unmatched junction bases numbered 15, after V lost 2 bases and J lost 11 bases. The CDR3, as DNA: TGTGCCAGCAGTTACCCTAATCGGGGCGGGGGTGGTGACGTCCTGACTTTC. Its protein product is CASSYPNRGGGGDVLTF.

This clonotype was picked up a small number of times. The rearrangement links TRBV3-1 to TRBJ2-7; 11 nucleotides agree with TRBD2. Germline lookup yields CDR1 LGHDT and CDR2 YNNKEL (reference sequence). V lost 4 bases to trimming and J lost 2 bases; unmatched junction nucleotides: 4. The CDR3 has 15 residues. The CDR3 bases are TGTGCCAGCAGCCCTAGCGGGAGGAGAACCTACGAGCAGTACTTC. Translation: CASSPSGRRTYEQYF.

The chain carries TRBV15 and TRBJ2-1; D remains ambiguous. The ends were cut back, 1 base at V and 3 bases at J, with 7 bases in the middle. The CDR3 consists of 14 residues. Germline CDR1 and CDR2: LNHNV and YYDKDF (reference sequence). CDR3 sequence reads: CATSRASIYNEQFF. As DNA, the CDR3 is TGTGCCACCAGCAGAGCATCTATCTACAATGAGCAGTTCTTC.

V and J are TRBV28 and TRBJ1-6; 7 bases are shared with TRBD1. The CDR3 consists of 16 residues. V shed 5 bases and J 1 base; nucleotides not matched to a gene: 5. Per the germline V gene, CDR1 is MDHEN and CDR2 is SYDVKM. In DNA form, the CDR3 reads TGTGCCAGCAGTACACAGGGGACTTCCTATAATTCACCCCTCCACTTT. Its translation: CASSTQGTSYNSPLHF.

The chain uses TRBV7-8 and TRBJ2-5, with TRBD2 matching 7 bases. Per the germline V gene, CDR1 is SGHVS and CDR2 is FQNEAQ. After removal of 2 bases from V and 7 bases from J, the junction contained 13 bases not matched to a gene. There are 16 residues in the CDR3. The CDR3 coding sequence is TGTGCCAGCAGCTTACGTCGAGCGGGGAATGAGGGGACCCAGTACTTC. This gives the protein CASSLRRAGNEGTQYF.

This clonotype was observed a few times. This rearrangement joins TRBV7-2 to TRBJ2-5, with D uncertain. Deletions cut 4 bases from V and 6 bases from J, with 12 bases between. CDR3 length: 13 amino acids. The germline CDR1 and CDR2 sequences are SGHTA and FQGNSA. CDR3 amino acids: CASSSHPVQTQYF. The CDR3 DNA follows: TGTGCCAGCAGCTCCCACCCCGTACAGACCCAGTACTTC.

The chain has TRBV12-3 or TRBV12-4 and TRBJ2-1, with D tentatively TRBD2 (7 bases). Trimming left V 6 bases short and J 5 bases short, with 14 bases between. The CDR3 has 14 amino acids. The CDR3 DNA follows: TGTGCCAGCAGACTCGGGGGGCCCAACAATGAGCAGTTCTTC. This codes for CASRLGGPNNEQFF.